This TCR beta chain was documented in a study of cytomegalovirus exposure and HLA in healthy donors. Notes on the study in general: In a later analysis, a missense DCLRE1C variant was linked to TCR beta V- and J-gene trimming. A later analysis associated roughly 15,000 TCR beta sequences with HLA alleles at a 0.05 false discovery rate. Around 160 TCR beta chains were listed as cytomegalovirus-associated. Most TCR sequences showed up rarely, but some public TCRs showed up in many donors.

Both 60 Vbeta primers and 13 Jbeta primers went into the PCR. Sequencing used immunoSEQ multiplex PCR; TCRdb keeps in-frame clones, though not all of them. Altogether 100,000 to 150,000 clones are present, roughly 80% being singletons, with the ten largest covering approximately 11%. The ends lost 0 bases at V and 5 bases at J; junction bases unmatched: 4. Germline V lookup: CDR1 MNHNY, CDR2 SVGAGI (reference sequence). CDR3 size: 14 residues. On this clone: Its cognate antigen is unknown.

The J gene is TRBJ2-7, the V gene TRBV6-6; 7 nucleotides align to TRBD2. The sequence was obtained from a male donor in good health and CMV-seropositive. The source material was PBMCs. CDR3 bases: TGTGCCAGCAGTTACTCGGGGGAGGGCAACGAGCAGTACTTC. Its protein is CASSYSGEGNEQYF.